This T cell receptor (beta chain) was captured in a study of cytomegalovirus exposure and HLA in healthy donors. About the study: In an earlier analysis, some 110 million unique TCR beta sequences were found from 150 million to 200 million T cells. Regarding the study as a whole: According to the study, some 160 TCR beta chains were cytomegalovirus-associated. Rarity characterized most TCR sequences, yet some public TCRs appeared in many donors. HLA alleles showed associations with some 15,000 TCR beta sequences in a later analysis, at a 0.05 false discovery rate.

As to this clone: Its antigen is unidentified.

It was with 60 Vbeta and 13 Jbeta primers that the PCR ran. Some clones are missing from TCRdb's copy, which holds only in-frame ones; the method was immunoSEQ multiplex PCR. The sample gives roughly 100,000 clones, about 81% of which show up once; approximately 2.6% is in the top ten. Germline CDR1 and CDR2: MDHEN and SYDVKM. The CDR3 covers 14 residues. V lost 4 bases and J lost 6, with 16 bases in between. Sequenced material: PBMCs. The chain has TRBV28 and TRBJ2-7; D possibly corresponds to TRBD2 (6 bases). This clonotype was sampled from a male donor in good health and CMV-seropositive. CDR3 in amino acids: CASSSLKGLGEQYF. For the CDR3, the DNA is TGTGCCAGCAGTTCCCTAAAGGGACTTGGCGAGCAGTACTTC.